This T cell receptor beta chain derives from a study of shared clonotypes between healthy human individuals (dated by TCRdb to 2018 to 2020). About the investigation overall: Two women and a few men aged 18 to 49 years were included in the cohort. To increase sequencing depth and limit assay-specific biases, TCR repertoire library preparation and sequencing were carried out by different laboratories using diverse techniques. The study deeply sequenced blood TCR repertoires of several healthy adults to estimate repertoire size and the extent of clonotype sharing between individuals. For each donor, CD4 naive and CD4 memory were each given three plates, CD8 naive was given two plates, and CD8 memory was given one plate. Leukapheresis yielded between about 0.94 and 8.9 billion PBMCs per donor.

The germline V and J ends show losses of 6 bases and 4 bases respectively, and no gene match explains 11 bases of the junction. Including cysteine and phenylalanine, the CDR3 has 16 amino acids. Here the CDR3 DNA is all that survives: 48 bases in frame from base 1. CDR1 and CDR2 are read off the germline V gene as SNHLY and FYNNEI. Points on this clone: Its specific antigen is unknown. The record has no base qualities; no much larger clone is one base away.

On the study overall, not on this receptor specifically: The small number of donors limited the genetic and exposure-history diversity represented. Pairwise subsampling led to the expectation that sequencing depth would affect the degree of clonotype sharing among donors. Sharing across a handful of donors was observed for approximately 5% of naive CD4, over 3% of naive CD8, 2% to 2.5% of memory CD4, and 0.4% of memory CD8 clonotypes. Sampling was restricted to blood, and TCR repertoires in tissues likely differ from the TCR repertoires found in blood. Naive subsets generally had larger estimated clonotype richness than memory subsets. Rarefaction of sorted-subset datasets indicated incomplete sequencing despite the large sequencing depth. Clonotypes shared by all four sorted-subset donors showed higher generation probabilities than non-shared clonotypes.

Using the deep immunoSEQ assay, multiplex PCR amplified TCR CDR3 regions from genomic DNA. For each cell subset, the extracted genomic DNA was distributed evenly across all wells of several immunoSEQ 96-well plates, and each plate served as one replicate. For sorted subsets, about 200 ng genomic DNA, equal to 25,000 to 35,000 T cell genomes, was loaded into each replicate PCR. Purified libraries were measured with a Qubit 3.0 fluorometer, size-checked on a Bioanalyzer 2100, and measured again with the KAPA Library Quantification kit. Every immunoSEQ 96-well plate was sequenced on a separate single-read 150-cycle Illumina NextSeq 550 flow cell. The paper's processing steps were these. Because only junctional sequences without quality scores were contained in the immunoSEQ output, filtering matching that applied to full-length reads could not be performed. To assign V/J genes and CDR3, sequences were annotated using PyIR, a Python wrapper for IgBLAST v1.9, with IMGT germline references. Reads with weak V/J assignments (E-value above 1e-6), missing CDR3, stop codons, out-of-frame junctions, or ambiguous translated residues were removed. V3J clonotypes were defined by identical inferred V gene, J gene, and CDR3 amino acid sequence. Percentage overlap between repertoires was computed as shared unique clonotypes divided by the size of the smaller repertoire. Repertoire richness was assessed with RTK rarefaction, the Chao1 estimator, and Recon v2.1 estimates of unobserved clonotypes. Generation probabilities for all TCRbeta clonotypes obtained by the gDNA method from a handful of donors were computed using OLGA. TCRdb limited this immuneACCESS table to in-frame rearrangements with V and J called. A share of clones is missing; checked studies link under half to unresolved V genes, and the rest is unexplained. V and J calls plus clone size are reproduced from that table; the DNA served to infer D and trimming. The sample yields about 2 million clones; around 96% were counted once. The top ten constitute under 1.5% of the sample.

CD8 naive samples were obtained by positive selection for CCR7 among CD45RO-negative cells, yielding a CD45RA+CCR7+ population from which TemRA cells were excluded. The donors were healthy, HIV-negative adults who had no recently reported acute infections or vaccinations. Every donor was a Caucasian adult living in Nashville, Tennessee, USA. After blood collection by leukapheresis, PBMCs were isolated using Ficoll-Histopaque density gradient centrifugation and then cryopreserved in the vapor phase of liquid nitrogen. Purity and quantity of every magnetically sorted T cell population were checked by analytical flow cytometry. Genomic DNA was isolated from each sorted fraction and quantified by UV absorbance on a Nanodrop 2000c.

Sequencing was done on a sample of naive CD8+ T cells sorted from blood. This specimen's cell subset or site label, per the study, means: CD45RA+CCR7+. The chain joins TRBV2 to TRBJ1-2; the central 10 bases match TRBD1. The clonotype was recovered from a man younger than 35 in good health. The CDR3 protein is CASRSGQGPVSYGYTF. The bases read TGTGCCAGCAGATCGGGACAGGGGCCGGTCTCCTATGGCTACACCTTC.